The 21 T cell receptor beta chains below were found in one sample sequenced in a study of T cell responses to AZD1222 COVID-19 vaccine. The table came from immunoSEQ multiplex PCR; TCRdb's copy has only in-frame clones and leaves some out. Of about 83,000 clones in the sample, roughly 82% were seen once. The material sequenced was peripheral blood, taken on day 0 of AZD1222 vaccination. These receptors were collected from an adult in good health.

This clone came up once. The rearrangement uses TRBV19 and TRBJ1-2; no clear D gene. CDR3 length: 13 amino acids. CDR1 LNHDA and CDR2 SQIVND come from the germline V gene (reference sequence). The V end lost 2 bases, the J end lost 6 bases, and 10 bases lay between the germline ends. In DNA form, the CDR3 reads TGTGCCAGTAGTATATCCCATTTCGATGGCTACACCTTC. It translates to CASSISHFDGYTF.

The chain couples TRBV15 to TRBJ1-1; tentatively, D is TRBD1 (6 bases). CDR3 length: 17 residues. Per germline, CDR1 LNHNV and CDR2 YYDKDF (reference sequence). V lost 3 bases to trimming and J lost 0 bases, with 17 bases between them. CDR3 amino acids: CATSSPITGSMNTEAFF. The CDR3 region has the DNA TGTGCCACCAGCAGCCCGATAACAGGGAGCATGAACACTGAAGCTTTCTTT. The variable domain in full, with the rest retrieved from reference TRBV15 and TRBJ1-1, is DAMVIQNPRYQVTQFGKPVTLSCSQTLNHNVMYWYQQKSSQAPKLLFHYYDKDFNNEADTPDNFQSRRPNTSFCFLDIRSPGLGDTAMYLCATSSPITGSMNTEAFFGQGTRLTVV.

The chain couples TRBV21-1 to TRBJ1-1. TRBV21-1 is termed a pseudogene. CDR3 length: 14 residues. The CDR3 spells CASSIGWRNTEAFF. The CDR3 DNA reads TGTGCCAGCAGCATAGGTTGGAGAAACACTGAAGCTTTCTTT.

This rearrangement joins TRBV9 to TRBJ1-6, with D tentatively TRBD1 (5 bases). CDR1 and CDR2 (germline): SGDLS, YYNGEE. V gave up 0 bases and J gave up 10 bases, with 14 bases separating them. This CDR3 is built from 15 residues. CDR3 amino acids: CASSVAAGGISPLHF. The CDR3 DNA reads TGTGCCAGCAGCGTAGCAGCGGGGGGGATATCACCCCTCCACTTT.

The chain is built from TRBV9 and TRBJ1-1; TRBD1 matches 8 bases. The CDR3 contains 15 residues. Germline CDR1 is SGDLS and CDR2 is YYNGEE. The V and J ends lost 3 bases and 3 bases, in that order; junction bases with no gene match: 7. The CDR3 spells CASSGVQGAYTEAFF. In DNA, the CDR3 is TGTGCCAGCAGCGGAGTTCAGGGGGCATACACTGAAGCTTTCTTT.

This clone was seen a few times. This chain links TRBV10-3 with TRBJ1-2, with 7 nucleotides matching TRBD1. With 3 bases clipped from V and 2 bases from J, the junction kept 18 bases outside the gene matches. The CDR3 runs to 19 residues. Germline V lookup: CDR1 ENHRY, CDR2 SYGVKD. In nucleotides, the CDR3 is TGTGCCATCAGTGATCCAGCCAGACAGGGCCTTCCCCGCAACTATGGCTACACCTTC. This gives the protein CAISDPARQGLPRNYGYTF.

The CDR3 coding sequence is TGTGCCAGCAGTGTAGCGGGGGGTTACAATGAGCAGTTCTTC. Protein product: CASSVAGGYNEQFF. The V gene is TRBV6-2 or TRBV6-3, the J gene TRBJ2-1; 10 bases map to TRBD2. The CDR3 extends over 14 amino acids. The J segment lost 4 bases and the V segment lost 5 bases, leaving 2 bases of the junction unmatched. Germline V lookup: CDR1 MNHEY, CDR2 SVGEGT.

The V and J genes are TRBV14 and TRBJ2-5; a possible D gene is TRBD1 (5 bases). Trimming took 4 bases from V and 2 from J, leaving 11 bases between them. Germline CDR1 reads SGHDN; CDR2 reads FVKESK. The CDR3 loop spans 14 amino acids. The CDR3 DNA is TGTGCCAGCAGCCGGAAAGCAGGGCAAGAGACCCAGTACTTC. This gives the protein CASSRKAGQETQYF.

CDR3 sequence reads: CASSFTGGLSYGYTF. CDR3 sequence (DNA): TGTGCCAGCAGCTTTACAGGGGGTCTGAGCTATGGCTACACCTTC. The J gene is TRBJ1-2, the V gene TRBV5-4; 8 bases are a match to TRBD1. The CDR3 totals 15 residues. J gave up 4 bases and V 2 bases, and 7 bases lay outside the gene matches. Looked up from germline, CDR1 is SGHNT and CDR2 is YYREEE (reference sequence).

This clone has just a few counts. This sequence joins TRBV19 and TRBJ1-1, with D uncertain. Trimming removed 4 bases from V and 4 bases from J, with 10 bases in between. The CDR3 covers 13 residues. Germline V gene lookup returns CDR1 LNHDA and CDR2 SQIVND (reference sequence). In DNA, the CDR3 is TGTGCCAGTAGTACCTCCCGTAGCACTGAAGCTTTCTTT. Encoded protein: CASSTSRSTEAFF.

The chain couples TRBV2 to TRBJ1-1, with 7 bases lining up with TRBD1. The CDR3 is 15 residues long. V shed 8 bases, J shed 6 bases, and the junction held 15 bases outside the gene matches. CDR1 and CDR2 (germline): SNHLY, FYNNEI. CDR3 nucleotide sequence: TGTGCCAGCGGGGGTGCCATGGGACAGTTGGCTGAAGCTTTCTTT. It specifies CASGGAMGQLAEAFF. Combining the CDR3 with reference TRBV2 and TRBJ1-1 gives the whole variable domain EPEVTQTPSHQVTQMGQEVILRCVPISNHLYFYWYRQILGQKVEFLVSFYNNEISEKSEIFDDQFSVERPDGSNFTLKIRSTKLEDSAMYFCASGGAMGQLAEAFFGQGTRLTVV.

The chain carries TRBV20-1 and TRBJ1-3; D is unresolved. CDR3 length: 15 residues. Trimming shortened V by 3 bases and J by 0 bases, and 12 bases separated the two germline ends. Germline V gene sequence: CDR1 DFQATT, CDR2 SNEGSKA (reference sequence). This CDR3 is CSASAGLISGNTIYF. The CDR3 DNA reads as TGCAGTGCTAGTGCCGGGCTCATCTCTGGAAACACCATATATTTT.

CDR3 sequence reads: CASSPLVQGYEQYF. The DNA for the CDR3 is TGTGCCAGCAGCCCCCTTGTACAGGGCTACGAGCAGTACTTC. J is TRBJ2-7 and V is TRBV9; D is possibly TRBD1 (6 bases). This CDR3 spans 14 amino acids. The germline gives CDR1 SGDLS, CDR2 YYNGEE. The V and J ends lost 4 bases and 3 bases respectively, with 14 bases between them.

This clone turned up a few times. The rearrangement links TRBV6-6 to TRBJ2-7; TRBD2 aligns across 8 bases. CDR3 length equals 14 residues. The germline V gene encodes CDR1 MNHNY and CDR2 SVGAGI (reference sequence). V gave up 6 bases and J gave up 2 bases; unmatched junction bases: 6. The CDR3, as DNA: TGTGCCAGCAGACCCAGCGGGGGTACCTACGAGCAGTACTTC. As protein: CASRPSGGTYEQYF.

The V call is TRBV6-5, the J call TRBJ1-5, with 8 bases fitting TRBD1. V was clipped by 9 bases and J by 3 bases; unmatched bases: 7. The CDR3 length is 14 residues. Per the germline V gene, CDR1 is MNHEY and CDR2 is SVGAGI. The CDR3, as DNA: TGTGCCAGTAAACAGGGGGGAGACAATCAGCCCCAGCATTTT. As protein: CASKQGGDNQPQHF.

The chain uses TRBV5-1 and TRBJ2-1; D is ambiguous. Germline CDR1 SGHRS, CDR2 YFSETQ. This CDR3 is built from 14 residues. The ends were cut back, 0 bases at V and 6 bases at J, with 10 bases in the middle. The CDR3 DNA is TGCGCCAGCAGCTTGGGGCTCTCTACCAATGAGCAGTTCTTC. Translation gives CASSLGLSTNEQFF.

This sequence joins TRBV19 and TRBJ1-4, with 8 bases fitting TRBD1. V dropped 0 bases and J dropped 0; count of bases not matched to a gene: 12. Germline V lookup: CDR1 LNHDA, CDR2 SQIVND (reference sequence). This CDR3 region has 20 residues. The CDR3 DNA follows: TGTGCCAGTAGTATAGAACCCATGGGACAGGAGTCTGCAACTAATGAAAAACTGTTTTTT. Translated, it gives CASSIEPMGQESATNEKLFF.

This chain connects TRBV7-8 to TRBJ2-1, with 9 bases matching TRBD2. The ends lost 5 bases at V and 4 bases at J; junction bases unmatched: 15. The CDR3 runs to 18 residues. Germline V gives CDR1 SGHVS, CDR2 FQNEAQ. The CDR3 here is CASSPGLAGSIHYNEQFF. CDR3 nucleotide sequence: TGTGCCAGCAGCCCTGGGCTAGCGGGGTCAATTCATTACAATGAGCAGTTCTTC. The full variable domain, rest sourced from reference TRBV7-8 and TRBJ2-1, is GAGVSQSPRYKVAKRGQDVALRCDPISGHVSLFWYQQALGQGPEFLTYFQNEAQLDKSGLPSDRFFAERPEGSVSTLKIQRTQQEDSAVYLCASSPGLAGSIHYNEQFFGPGTRLTVL.

J is TRBJ1-5 and V is TRBV7-8; D is unclear. Germline CDR1 and CDR2: SGHVS and FQNEAQ. Trimming removed 7 bases at V and 2 bases at J, with 9 bases between. The CDR3 totals 13 residues. CDR3 sequence reads: CASTWERNQPQHF. The CDR3 DNA follows: TGTGCCAGCACGTGGGAACGCAATCAGCCCCAGCATTTT.

The genes are TRBV12-3 or TRBV12-4 and TRBJ1-1; D might be TRBD1 (5 bases). V was pared by 5 bases and J by 4 bases, with 11 bases between. CDR3 length: 13 amino acids. Here the CDR3 DNA reads TGTGCCAGCAGTATTACAGGAGTCACTGAAGCTTTCTTT. Translated, it gives CASSITGVTEAFF.

V usage is TRBV19 and J usage is TRBJ2-1; possible D gene TRBD1, 5 bases. The germline V and J ends were trimmed by 6 bases and 4 bases, with 10 bases remaining between them. Germline V gene sequence: CDR1 LNHDA, CDR2 SQIVND (reference sequence). The CDR3 runs to 13 residues. The CDR3 nucleotides read TGTGCCAGTAGCCCTGACAGTTACAATGAGCAGTTCTTC. Protein: CASSPDSYNEQFF.